This TCR beta chain was observed in a study of shared clonotypes between healthy human individuals. Clones were read by immunoSEQ multiplex PCR, and TCRdb kept only the in-frame ones, dropping some. The sample includes about half a million clones, 79% seen only once; the top ten take around 13%. The receptor was derived from a woman in her forties in good health. Some clones in this sample may be carry-over from other donors' samples. The source material was PBMCs.

The CDR3 DNA reads as TGTGCCAGCACGCTTCGACAGGTTAACTATGGCTACACCTTC. Its translation is CASTLRQVNYGYTF. The chain is built from TRBV6-1 and TRBJ1-2, with a possible D match to TRBD1 (6 bases). The CDR3 length is 14 residues. CDR1 and CDR2 from the germline V gene are MNHNS and SASEGT. V lost 7 bases and J lost 1, with 13 bases in between.